The T cell receptor beta chain described here comes from a study of blood T cells in healthy people across ages. Study-level findings and limits: A strong correlation between TCR beta diversity and naive T cell percentage was seen.

V lost 5 bases, J lost 4 bases, and 12 bases lay in between. Germline V gene lookup returns CDR1 SGHAT and CDR2 FQNNGV. The CDR3 is 15 residues long. Combining a sample-barcoded 5' primer with a J-beta primer mix, a second PCR ran for roughly 7 to 12 cycles. TCRdb recomputed calls from the 5' RACE reads with MiXCR, one row per CDR3 protein. The sample holds fewer than 800,000 distinct CDR3 sequences, around 21% seen once. This clonotype has only a few counts. Its specificity is not known. There were at least 5.5 micrograms of total RNA extracted from every sample. Sequenced: blood. The chain joins TRBV11-2 to TRBJ2-6; maybe TRBD2 (5 bases). The TCR was taken from a man between 65 and 85 years old in good health. The CDR3: CASSKAATGANVLTF. CDR3 DNA: TGTGCCAGCAGCAAAGCGGCGACAGGGGCCAACGTCCTGACTTTC.